The sequence of this T cell receptor beta chain was determined in a study of T cells after yellow fever vaccination. Study-wide results and limits: Primary-vaccination clones mostly resurfaced post-booster (about 95% CD4, about 87% CD8).

Of note for this clonotype: The antigen is unknown.

Germline V CDR1 and CDR2: MNHEY, SVGEGT. Trimming pared 8 bases from V and 9 bases from J, leaving 17 bases between. CDR3 length equals 13 residues. TCRdb ran MiXCR on the 5' RACE reads and lists one entry per CDR3 protein. The sample carries fewer than 350,000 distinct CDR3 sequences, 8.7% recorded once. The material was PBMCs, obtained on the day of the first yellow fever vaccination. J is TRBJ2-1 and V is TRBV6-2 or TRBV6-3, with a tentative D call TRBD1 (6 bases). The receptor was isolated from a young man who received the YFV17D yellow fever vaccine. CDR3 sequence: CASLDFGGLEQFF. DNA for the CDR3: TGTGCCAGCCTTGATTTTGGGGGCCTTGAGCAGTTCTTC.